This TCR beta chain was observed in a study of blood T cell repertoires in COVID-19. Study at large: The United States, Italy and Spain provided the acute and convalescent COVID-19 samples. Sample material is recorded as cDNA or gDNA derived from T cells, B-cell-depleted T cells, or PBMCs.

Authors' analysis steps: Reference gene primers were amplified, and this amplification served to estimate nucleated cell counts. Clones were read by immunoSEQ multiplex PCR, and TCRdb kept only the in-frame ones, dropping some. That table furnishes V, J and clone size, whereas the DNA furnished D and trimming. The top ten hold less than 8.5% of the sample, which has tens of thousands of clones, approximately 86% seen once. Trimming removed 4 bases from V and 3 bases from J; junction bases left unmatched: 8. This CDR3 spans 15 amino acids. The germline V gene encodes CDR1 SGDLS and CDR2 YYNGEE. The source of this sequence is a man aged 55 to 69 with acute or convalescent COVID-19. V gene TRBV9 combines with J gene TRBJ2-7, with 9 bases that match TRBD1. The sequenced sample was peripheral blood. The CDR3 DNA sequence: TGTGCCAGCAGCATAGGGACAGGGCCCTACTACGAGCAGTACTTC. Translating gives CASSIGTGPYYEQYF.